Listed below are T cell receptor beta chains from one sample, sequenced in a study of beta chain features in type 1 diabetes. Using immunoSEQ multiplex PCR, the repertoire was profiled, and TCRdb retains in-frame clones only, with some absent. This table has 200,000 to 250,000 clones, about a tenth appearing once. Sequencing was done on a sample of central memory CD4+ T cells from blood. These receptors all stem from a man younger than 35 in good health. Each CDR3 is given without its conserved first and last residue.

V gene,CDR3 protein
TRBV19,ASSMAPSGSTTQY
TRBV7-9,ATSGREGSSSTDTQY
TRBV29-1,SVEDNPVGNGYT
TRBV30,AWSGGAGTQY
TRBV29-1,SLSRQASGRGDEQF
TRBV29-1,SAARGKETQY
TRBV5-4,ASSFFSPRETQY
TRBV7-2,ASSFSWGTDTQY
TRBV5-1,ASSLSLQSYNEQF
TRBV6-6,ASKDAQEKLF
TRBV30,AWSVNRNEQF
TRBV4-1,ASSQGQGPIADTQY
TRBV6-5,ASSYQPAGGAEAF
TRBV25-1,ASSEYPTADSQETQY
TRBV5-1,ASNNRDSSYNEQF
TRBV5-4,ASSPDSNYGYT
TRBV29-1,SVGSGTASEQF
TRBV25-1,ASRKLIGEQY
TRBV19,ASSAGLTGVGEKLF
TRBV19,ASSSGGWNEQF
TRBV21-1,ASSKRREGRETQY
TRBV10-3,ARKLAGEGQF
TRBV7-3,ASSLVSYETQY
TRBV15,ATSRGPTTGELF
TRBV2,ASSYFDEQF
TRBV7-2,ASSFEKNIQY
TRBV6-1,ASSEGSSLYEQY
TRBV9,ASSLRQESYEQY
TRBV30,AWSRIAGGIRPETQY
TRBV11-2,ASSFGTAYTDTQY
TRBV5-1,ASSQYGQYGYT
TRBV5-1,ATGDRGGTDTQY
TRBV29-1,SVTKGGNNEKLF
TRBV6-1,ASRPFSGLSYEQY
TRBV30,AWSVQGSQPQH
TRBV28,ASSVLRTGSETQY
TRBV9,ASSAGGFYGYT
TRBV7-9,ASTLGSGTQY
TRBV5-1,ASSPRQGGDEQY
TRBV29-1,SVEGWREGRIGNNEQF
TRBV29-1,SVEVSGSSYEQY
TRBV5-1,ASSFGGVAETQY
TRBV9,ASSELREYGYT
TRBV4-3,ASSSGQRYEQY
TRBV7-7,ASRPTSASTDTQY
TRBV5-1,ASSLLSGAPPDTQY
TRBV7-2,ASSQQVPYEQY
TRBV9,ASSVAGVSGFSYNEQF
TRBV5-4,ASSSHSGEDTQY